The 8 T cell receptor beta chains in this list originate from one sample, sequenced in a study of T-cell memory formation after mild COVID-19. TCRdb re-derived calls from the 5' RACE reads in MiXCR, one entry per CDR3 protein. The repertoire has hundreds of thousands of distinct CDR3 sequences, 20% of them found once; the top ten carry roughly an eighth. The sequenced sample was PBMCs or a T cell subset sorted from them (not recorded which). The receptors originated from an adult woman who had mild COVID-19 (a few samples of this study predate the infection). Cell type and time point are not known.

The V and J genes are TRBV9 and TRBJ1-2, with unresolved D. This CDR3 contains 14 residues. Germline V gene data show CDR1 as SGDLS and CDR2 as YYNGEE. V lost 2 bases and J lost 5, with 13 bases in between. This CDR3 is CASSVAGSGYGYTF. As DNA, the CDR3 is TGTGCCAGCAGCGTTGCGGGGTCTGGGTATGGCTACACCTTC.

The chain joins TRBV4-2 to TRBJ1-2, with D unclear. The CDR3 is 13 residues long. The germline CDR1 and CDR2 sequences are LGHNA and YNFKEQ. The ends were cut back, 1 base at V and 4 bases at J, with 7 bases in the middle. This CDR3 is CASSQGPPYGYTF. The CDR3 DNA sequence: TGTGCCAGCAGCCAAGGGCCGCCCTATGGCTACACCTTC.

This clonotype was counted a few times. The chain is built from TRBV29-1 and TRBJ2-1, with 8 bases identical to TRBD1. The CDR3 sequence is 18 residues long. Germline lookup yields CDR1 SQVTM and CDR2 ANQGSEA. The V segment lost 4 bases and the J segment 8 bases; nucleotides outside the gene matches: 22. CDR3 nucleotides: TGCAGCGTTGCCCCCCTAACCCTTCCCAGGGGGCGCAGGGATGAGCAGTTCTTC. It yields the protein CSVAPLTLPRGRRDEQFF.

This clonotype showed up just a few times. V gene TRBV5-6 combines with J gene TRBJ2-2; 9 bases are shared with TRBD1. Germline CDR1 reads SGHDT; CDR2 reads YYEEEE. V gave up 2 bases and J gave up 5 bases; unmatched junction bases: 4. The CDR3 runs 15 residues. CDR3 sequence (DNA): TGTGCCAGCAGCTTCGCCGGGACAGGGACCGGGGAGCTGTTTTTT. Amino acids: CASSFAGTGTGELFF.

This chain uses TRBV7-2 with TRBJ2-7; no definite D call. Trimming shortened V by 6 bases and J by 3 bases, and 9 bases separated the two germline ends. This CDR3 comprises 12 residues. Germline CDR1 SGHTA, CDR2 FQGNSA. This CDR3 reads CASRDDLYEQYF. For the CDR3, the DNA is TGTGCCAGCAGGGACGATCTCTACGAGCAGTACTTC.

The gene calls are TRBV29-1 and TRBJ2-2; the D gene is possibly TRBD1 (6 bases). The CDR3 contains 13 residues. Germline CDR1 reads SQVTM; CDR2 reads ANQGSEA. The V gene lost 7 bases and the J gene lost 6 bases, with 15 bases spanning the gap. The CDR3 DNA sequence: TGCAGCGAAACAGGGTACAGTTCCGGGGAGCTGTTTTTT. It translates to CSETGYSSGELFF.

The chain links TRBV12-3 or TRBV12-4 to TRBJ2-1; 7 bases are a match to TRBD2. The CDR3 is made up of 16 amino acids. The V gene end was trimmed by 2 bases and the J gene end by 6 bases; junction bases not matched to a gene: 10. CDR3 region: CASSLRLGRSGNEQFF. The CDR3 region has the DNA TGTGCCAGCAGTTTAAGACTCGGGAGGTCCGGCAATGAGCAGTTCTTC.

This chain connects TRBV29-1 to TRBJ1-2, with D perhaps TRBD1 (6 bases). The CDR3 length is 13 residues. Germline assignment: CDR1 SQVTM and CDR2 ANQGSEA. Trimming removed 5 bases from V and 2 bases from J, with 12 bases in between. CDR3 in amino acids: CSVQDRYNYGYTF. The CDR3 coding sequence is TGCAGCGTTCAGGACAGATACAACTATGGCTACACCTTC.